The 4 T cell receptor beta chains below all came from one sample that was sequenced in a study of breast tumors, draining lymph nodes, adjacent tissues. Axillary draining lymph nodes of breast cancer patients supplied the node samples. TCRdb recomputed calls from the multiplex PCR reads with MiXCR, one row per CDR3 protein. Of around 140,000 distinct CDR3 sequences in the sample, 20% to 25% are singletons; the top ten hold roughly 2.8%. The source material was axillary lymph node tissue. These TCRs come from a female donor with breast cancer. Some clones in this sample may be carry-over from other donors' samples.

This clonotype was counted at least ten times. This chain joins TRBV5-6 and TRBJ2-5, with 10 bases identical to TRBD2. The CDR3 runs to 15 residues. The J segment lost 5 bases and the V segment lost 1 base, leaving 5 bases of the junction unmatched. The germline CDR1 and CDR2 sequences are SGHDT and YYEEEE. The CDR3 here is CASSLSLAGAETQYF. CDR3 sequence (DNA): TGTGCCAGCAGCTTGTCCCTAGCGGGAGCTGAGACCCAGTACTTC. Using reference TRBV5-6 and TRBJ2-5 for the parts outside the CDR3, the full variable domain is DAGVTQSPTHLIKTRGQQVTLRCSPKSGHDTVSWYQQALGQGPQFIFQYYEEEERQRGNFPDRFSGHQFPNYSSELNVNALLLGDSALYLCASSLSLAGAETQYFGPGTRLLVL.

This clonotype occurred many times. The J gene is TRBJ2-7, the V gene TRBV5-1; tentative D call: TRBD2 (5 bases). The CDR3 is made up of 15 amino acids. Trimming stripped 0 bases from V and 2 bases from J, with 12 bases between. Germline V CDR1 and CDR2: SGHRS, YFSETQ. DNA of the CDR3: TGCGCCAGCAGCTTGGCCCCGGGGAAGGCCTACGAGCAGTACTTC. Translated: CASSLAPGKAYEQYF.

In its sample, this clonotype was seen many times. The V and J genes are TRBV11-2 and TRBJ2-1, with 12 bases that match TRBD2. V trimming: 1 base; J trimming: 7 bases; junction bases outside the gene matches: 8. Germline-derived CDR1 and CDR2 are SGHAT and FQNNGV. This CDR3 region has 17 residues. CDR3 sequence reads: CASSLVVPSGRGNEQFF. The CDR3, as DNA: TGTGCCAGCAGCTTAGTAGTCCCTAGCGGGAGGGGGAATGAGCAGTTCTTC.

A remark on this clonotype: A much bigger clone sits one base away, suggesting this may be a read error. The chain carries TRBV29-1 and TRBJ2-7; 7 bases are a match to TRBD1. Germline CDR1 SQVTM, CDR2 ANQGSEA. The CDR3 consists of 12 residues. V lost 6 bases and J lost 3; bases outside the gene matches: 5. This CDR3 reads CSVRDSIYEQYF. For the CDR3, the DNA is TGCAGCGTCCGGGACAGCATCTACGAGCAGTACTTC.